This T cell receptor (beta chain) is drawn from a study of blood T cell repertoires in COVID-19. At the level of the study: Sites in the United States, Italy and Spain provided acute and convalescent COVID-19 samples. T cells, B-cell-depleted T cells, or PBMCs supplied cDNA or gDNA.

Seattle's enrolled individuals joined amid active infection and were then monitored longitudinally. In the original processing: Reference gene primer amplification yielded estimated nucleated cell counts. Some clones are missing from TCRdb's copy, which holds only in-frame ones; the method was immunoSEQ multiplex PCR. Clone size and V and J calls were adopted from that table, with D and trimming inferred from the DNA. The sample shows about 260,000 clones, approximately 86% of them seen only once. Germline CDR1 reads ENHRY; CDR2 reads SYGVKD. V gave up 6 bases and J gave up 8 bases; unmatched junction bases: 10. The CDR3 loop spans 14 amino acids.

This receptor was taken from a woman aged 60-75 years with COVID-19, enrolled during active disease. This rearrangement joins TRBV10-3 to TRBJ1-2; 9 nucleotides align to TRBD1. The material sequenced was peripheral blood. CDR3 residues: CAISPPGQGSGYTF. CDR3 bases: TGTGCCATCAGCCCCCCGGGACAGGGATCCGGCTACACCTTC.